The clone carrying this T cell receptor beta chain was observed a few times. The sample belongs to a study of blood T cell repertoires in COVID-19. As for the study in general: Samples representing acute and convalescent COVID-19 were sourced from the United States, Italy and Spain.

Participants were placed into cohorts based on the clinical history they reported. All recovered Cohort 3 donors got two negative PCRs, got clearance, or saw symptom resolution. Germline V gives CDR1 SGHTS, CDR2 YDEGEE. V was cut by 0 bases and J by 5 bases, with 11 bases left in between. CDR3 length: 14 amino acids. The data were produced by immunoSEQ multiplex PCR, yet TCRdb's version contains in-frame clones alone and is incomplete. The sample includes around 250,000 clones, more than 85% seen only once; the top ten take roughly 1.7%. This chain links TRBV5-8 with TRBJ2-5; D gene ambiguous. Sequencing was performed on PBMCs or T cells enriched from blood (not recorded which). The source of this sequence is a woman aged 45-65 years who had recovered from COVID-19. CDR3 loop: CASSLVGSLETQYF. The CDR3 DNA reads TGTGCCAGCAGCTTGGTTGGTAGTTTGGAGACCCAGTACTTC.